This T cell receptor beta chain was recovered during a study of T cell repertoires in cytomegalovirus infection. The study, taken as a whole, reports: Dominating the ex vivo response were HLA-C-restricted CMV-specific TCR beta clonotypes.

TCRdb reprocessed the reads via MiXCR and lists one record per CDR3 protein. In the table there are 250,000 to 300,000 distinct CDR3 sequences, roughly 10% of which are singletons. Many counts were recorded for this clonotype. Its antigen is still unknown. The sample consisted of PBMCs. This clonotype originated in a human donor in good health (CMV status not recorded). Some clones in this sample may be carry-over from other donors' samples.

The CDR3 DNA reads TGTGCCAGCTCCGGGACAGATTACTACGAGCAGTACTTC. Encoded protein: CASSGTDYYEQYF. The chain couples TRBV19 to TRBJ2-7; 7 nucleotides align to TRBD1. Trimming cost V 9 bases and J 3 bases; bases outside gene matches: 8. There are 13 residues in the CDR3. CDR1 is LNHDA and CDR2 is SQIVND in the germline V gene (reference sequence). The variable domain in full, with the rest retrieved from reference TRBV19 and TRBJ2-7, is DGGITQSPKYLFRKEGQNVTLSCEQNLNHDAMYWYRQDPGQGLRLIYYSQIVNDFQKGDIAEGYSVSREKKESFPLTVTSAQKNPTAFYLCASSGTDYYEQYFGPGTRLTVT.